The 6 T cell receptor beta chains presented below share a single source sample, sequenced in a study of cytomegalovirus exposure and HLA in healthy donors. PCR was performed using 60 Vbeta and 13 Jbeta primers. Profiling relied on immunoSEQ multiplex PCR, and the TCRdb table lists in-frame clones only, not all of them. The sample shows about 110,000 clones, roughly 70% of them seen only once. The sample was PBMCs. All receptors come from a male donor in good health and CMV-seropositive.

V usage is TRBV13 and J usage is TRBJ2-5; 8 nucleotides line up with TRBD1. The J call may be incorrect, as the DNA end agrees better with TRBJ2-7. This CDR3 has 15 amino acids. The germline CDR1 and CDR2 sequences are PRHDT and FYEKMQ (reference sequence). The CDR3 protein is CASSLRGQGGYEQYF. DNA of the CDR3: TGTGCCAGCAGCTTACGAGGACAGGGAGGCTACGAGCAGTACTTC.

This rearrangement joins TRBV5-1 to TRBJ2-7, with a tentative D call TRBD1 (6 bases). This CDR3 spans 12 amino acids. Trimming took 7 bases from V and 3 from J, leaving 11 bases between them. Germline lookup yields CDR1 SGHRS and CDR2 YFSETQ. CDR3 sequence (DNA): TGCGCCAGCCGACGGGACAACTACGAGCAGTACTTC. It is translated as CASRRDNYEQYF.

Concerning this clone: Since no conserved phenylalanine or tryptophan closes the CDR3, a read error is the likely cause. The limits of the CDR3 on the DNA are not certain, so only TCRdb's listed CDR3 is given. The CDR3: CASSSNQGAN. The chain is built from TRBV7-3 and TRBJ2-7; the DNA was not compared with TRBD1, the D call given in the table. The CDR3 is 10 residues long, counting both termini. The germline gives CDR1 SGHTA, CDR2 FQGTGA.

The count of this clone is one. The DNA of the CDR3 is TGTGCCAGCAGTGAATCTCACAGGCGGAATTCACCCCTCCACTTT. It codes for CASSESHRRNSPLHF. V gene TRBV2 combines with J gene TRBJ1-6, with D possibly TRBD1 on 5 matching bases. Trimming pared 2 bases from V and 7 bases from J, leaving 12 bases between. The germline V gene encodes CDR1 SNHLY and CDR2 FYNNEI. CDR3 length equals 15 residues.

The CDR3 bases are TGTGCCAGCAGTGATCACAGGGCTAGGAACACTGAAGCTTTCTTT. It translates to CASSDHRARNTEAFF. This chain links TRBV25-1 with TRBJ1-1, with D possibly TRBD1 on 6 matching bases. Germline V gene sequence: CDR1 MGHDK, CDR2 SYGVNS. Trimming pared 3 bases from V and 1 base from J, leaving 12 bases between. This CDR3 is built from 15 residues.

This chain joins TRBV4-3 and TRBJ1-2, with D uncertain. V lost 0 bases and J lost 7, with 15 bases in between. The CDR3 loop spans 15 amino acids. Germline V gene data show CDR1 as LGHNA and CDR2 as YSLEER. The CDR3 loop reads CASSQERWRGTGYTF. The CDR3 DNA follows: TGCGCCAGCAGCCAAGAAAGGTGGCGGGGTACTGGCTACACCTTC.